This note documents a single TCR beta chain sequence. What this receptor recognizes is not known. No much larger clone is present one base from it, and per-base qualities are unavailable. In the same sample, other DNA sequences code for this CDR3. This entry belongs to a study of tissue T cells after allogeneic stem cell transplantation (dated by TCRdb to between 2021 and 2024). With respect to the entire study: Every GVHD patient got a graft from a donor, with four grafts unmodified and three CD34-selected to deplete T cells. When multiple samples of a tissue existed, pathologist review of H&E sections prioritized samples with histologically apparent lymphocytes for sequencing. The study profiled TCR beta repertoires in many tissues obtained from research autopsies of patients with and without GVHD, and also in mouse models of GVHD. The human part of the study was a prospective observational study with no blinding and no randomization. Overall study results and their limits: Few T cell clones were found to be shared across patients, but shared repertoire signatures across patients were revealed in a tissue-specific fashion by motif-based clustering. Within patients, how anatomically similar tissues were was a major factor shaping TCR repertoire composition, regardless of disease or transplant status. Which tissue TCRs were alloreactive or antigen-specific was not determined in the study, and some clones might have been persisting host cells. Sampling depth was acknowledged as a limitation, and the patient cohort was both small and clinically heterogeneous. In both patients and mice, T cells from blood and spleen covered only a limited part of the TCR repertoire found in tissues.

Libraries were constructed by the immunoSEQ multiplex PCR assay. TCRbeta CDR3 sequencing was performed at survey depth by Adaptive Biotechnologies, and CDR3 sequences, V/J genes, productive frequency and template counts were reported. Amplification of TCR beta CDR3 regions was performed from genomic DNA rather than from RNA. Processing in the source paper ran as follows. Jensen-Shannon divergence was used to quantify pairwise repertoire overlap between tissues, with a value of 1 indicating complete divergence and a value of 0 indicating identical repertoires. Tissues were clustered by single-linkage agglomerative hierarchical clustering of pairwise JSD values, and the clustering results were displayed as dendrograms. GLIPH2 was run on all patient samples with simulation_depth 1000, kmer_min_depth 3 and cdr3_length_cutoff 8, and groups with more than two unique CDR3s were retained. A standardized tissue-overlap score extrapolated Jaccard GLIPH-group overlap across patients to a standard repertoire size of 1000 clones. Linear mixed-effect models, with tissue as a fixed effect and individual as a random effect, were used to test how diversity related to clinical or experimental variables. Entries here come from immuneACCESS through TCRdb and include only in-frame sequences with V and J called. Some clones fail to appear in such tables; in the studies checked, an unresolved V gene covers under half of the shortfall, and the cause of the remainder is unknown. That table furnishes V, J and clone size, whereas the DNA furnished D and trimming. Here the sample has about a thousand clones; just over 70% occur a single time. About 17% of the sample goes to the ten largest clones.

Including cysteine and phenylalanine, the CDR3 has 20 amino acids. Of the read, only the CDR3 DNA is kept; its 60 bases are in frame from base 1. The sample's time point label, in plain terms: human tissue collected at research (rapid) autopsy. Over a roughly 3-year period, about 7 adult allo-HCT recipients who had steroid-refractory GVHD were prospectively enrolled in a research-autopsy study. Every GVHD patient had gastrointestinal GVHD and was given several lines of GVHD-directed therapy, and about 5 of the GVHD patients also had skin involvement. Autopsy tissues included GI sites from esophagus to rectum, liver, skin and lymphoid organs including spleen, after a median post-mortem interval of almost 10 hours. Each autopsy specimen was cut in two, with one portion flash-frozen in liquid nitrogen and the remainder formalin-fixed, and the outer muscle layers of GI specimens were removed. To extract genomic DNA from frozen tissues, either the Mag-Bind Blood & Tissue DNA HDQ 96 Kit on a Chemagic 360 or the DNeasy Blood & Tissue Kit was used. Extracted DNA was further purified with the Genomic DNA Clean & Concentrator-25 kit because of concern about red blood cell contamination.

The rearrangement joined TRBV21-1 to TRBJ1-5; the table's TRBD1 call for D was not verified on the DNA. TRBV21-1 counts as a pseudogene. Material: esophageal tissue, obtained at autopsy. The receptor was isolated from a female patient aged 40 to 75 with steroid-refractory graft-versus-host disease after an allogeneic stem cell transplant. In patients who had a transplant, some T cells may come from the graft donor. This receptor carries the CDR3 CASSKGGVSGGVVVDQPQHF. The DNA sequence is TGTGCCAGCAGTAAAGGGGGAGTTTCTGGGGGCGTAGTAGTAGATCAGCCCCAGCATTTT.